The TCR beta chain described here comes from a study of shared clonotypes between healthy human individuals (dated by TCRdb to 2018 to 2020). Turning to the overall study: A couple of women and three men aged 18 to 49 years were included in the cohort. For each donor, CD4 naive and CD4 memory were each run on three plates, CD8 naive on two plates, and CD8 memory on one plate. To estimate repertoire size and how much clonotype sharing occurs between individuals, the study deeply sequenced the blood TCR repertoires of about five healthy adults. To increase sequencing depth and limit assay-specific biases, different laboratories used diverse techniques to prepare libraries and sequence TCR repertoires. Leukapheresis yielded between about 0.85 and 9 billion PBMCs per donor. Paper-wide results and their limitations: Sampling was restricted to blood, and TCR repertoires in tissue are likely to differ from TCR repertoires in blood. Naive subsets generally had larger estimated clonotype richness than memory subsets did. Higher generation probabilities were observed for clonotypes shared by all four sorted-subset donors than for non-shared clonotypes. Even with the large sequencing depth, rarefaction of the sorted-subset datasets indicated that sequencing was incomplete. Based on pairwise subsampling, the degree of clonotype sharing among donors was expected to be affected by sequencing depth. Approximately 5% of naive CD4, 3.5% of naive CD8, roughly 2.4% of memory CD4, and more than 0.35% of memory CD8 clonotypes were shared across several donors. The small number of donors limited the genetic and exposure-history diversity represented.

With regard to this clone: Its antigen is not yet known. Nothing much larger sits one base from this clone, and base qualities are not available.

TCR CDR3 regions were amplified from genomic DNA by multiplex PCR using the deep immunoSEQ assay. For each cell subset, the extracted genomic DNA was distributed evenly across all wells of several immunoSEQ 96-well plates, and each plate served as one replicate. For sorted subsets, 150 to 250 ng genomic DNA, equal to about 30,000 T cell genomes, was loaded into each replicate PCR. Purified libraries were measured with a Qubit 3.0 fluorometer, size-checked on a Bioanalyzer 2100, and measured again with the KAPA Library Quantification kit. Every immunoSEQ 96-well plate was sequenced on a dedicated single-read 150-cycle Illumina NextSeq 550 flow cell. The authors' pipeline ran thus. Because the immunoSEQ output included only junctional sequences and no quality scores, the filtering could not be the same as the filtering used for full-length reads. Sequences were annotated with PyIR, a Python wrapper for IgBLAST v1.9, using IMGT germline references to assign V/J genes and CDR3. Reads were removed for weak V/J assignments (E-value above 1e-6), missing CDR3, stop codons, out-of-frame junctions, or ambiguous translated residues. V3J clonotypes were defined as sequences sharing the same inferred V gene, J gene, and CDR3 amino acid sequence. To compute the percentage overlap between repertoires, the number of shared unique clonotypes was divided by the size of the smaller repertoire. RTK rarefaction, the Chao1 estimator, and Recon v2.1 estimates of unobserved clonotypes were used to assess repertoire richness. Generation probabilities were computed with OLGA for all TCRbeta clonotypes obtained by the gDNA method from four donors. Sourced from immuneACCESS, this table was stored by TCRdb with only in-frame sequences that have V and J called. A share of the clones is absent; for the studies checked, an unresolved V gene accounts for under half, and the remainder has no known explanation. The V and J calls and clone size were taken over from that table, and D and trimming were inferred from the DNA. The sample yields some 1 million clones; around four fifths were counted once. The leading ten clones occupy less than 1.5% of the sample.

Based on the germline V gene, the CDR1 and CDR2 sequences are SGHRS and YFSETQ. V is clipped by 4 bases and J by 0 bases, and the sequence between their germline boundaries is 10 bases long. From cysteine to phenylalanine, the CDR3 is 14 amino acids long. This entry keeps only the CDR3 DNA: 42 bases, framed from base 1. The donors were healthy, HIV-negative adults with no recently reported acute infections or vaccinations. Every donor was a Caucasian adult living in Nashville, Tennessee, USA. CD4+ T cells were enriched by magnetic negative selection, after which naive cells were positively selected on CD45RA and the negative fraction was taken as the memory subset. Blood was collected by leukapheresis, and PBMCs were isolated by Ficoll-Histopaque density gradient centrifugation and then cryopreserved in liquid nitrogen vapor phase. Analytical flow cytometry was used to check the purity and quantity of every magnetically sorted T cell population. Each sorted fraction had its genomic DNA isolated and then quantified by UV absorbance on a Nanodrop 2000c.

Sequencing was done on a sample of memory CD4+ T cells sorted from blood. According to the study, the label for this sample's cell subset or site signals: CD45RA-negative fraction. The rearranged chain carries TRBV5-1 and TRBJ1-2, with no confidently assigned D gene. The source is a man aged 18-30 years in good health. The CDR3 amino acid sequence is: CASSQTLSNYGYTF. In nucleotide form, the sequence is TGCGCCAGCAGCCAGACCCTCTCTAACTATGGCTACACCTTC.